Included here is one T cell receptor beta chain sequence, with context. The data stem from a study of blood T cell repertoires in COVID-19. Background on the study: Samples representing acute and convalescent COVID-19 were sourced from the United States, Italy and Spain. PBMCs, B-cell-depleted T cells, or T cells were the source of the cDNA or gDNA that made up the material.

The V gene's germline CDR1 is SGHAT and CDR2 FQNNGV. The CDR3 consists of 14 residues. With V trimmed by 4 bases and J by 8 bases, 7 bases remained unmatched. Methods used by the authors: The authors estimated nucleated cell counts from reference gene primer amplification. TCRdb's table, derived via immunoSEQ multiplex PCR, lists solely in-frame clones and lacks some. That table is the source of V, J and clone size, and D and trimming were worked out from the DNA. The sample records roughly 100,000 clones, just over 85% being singletons. Enrollment of patients from Seattle took place during active infection, with longitudinal follow-up.

The J gene is TRBJ1-4, the V gene TRBV11-2; TRBD1 matches 7 bases. The receptor was isolated from a middle-aged man with COVID-19, enrolled during active disease. The sample taken for sequencing was peripheral blood. The CDR3, as DNA: TGTGCCAGCAGCTCACAGGGGATTGGGGAAAAACTGTTTTTT. The encoded protein is CASSSQGIGEKLFF.